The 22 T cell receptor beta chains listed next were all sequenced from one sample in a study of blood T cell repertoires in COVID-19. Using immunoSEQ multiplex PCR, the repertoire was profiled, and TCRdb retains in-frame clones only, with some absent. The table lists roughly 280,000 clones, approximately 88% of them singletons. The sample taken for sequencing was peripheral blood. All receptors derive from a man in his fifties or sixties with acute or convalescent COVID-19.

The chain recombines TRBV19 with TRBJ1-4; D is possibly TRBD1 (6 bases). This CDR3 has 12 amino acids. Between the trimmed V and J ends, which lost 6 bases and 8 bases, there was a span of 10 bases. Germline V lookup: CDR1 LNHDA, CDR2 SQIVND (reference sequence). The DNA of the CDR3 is TGTGCCAGTAGCCTACAGGGCGAAAAACTGTTTTTT. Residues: CASSLQGEKLFF.

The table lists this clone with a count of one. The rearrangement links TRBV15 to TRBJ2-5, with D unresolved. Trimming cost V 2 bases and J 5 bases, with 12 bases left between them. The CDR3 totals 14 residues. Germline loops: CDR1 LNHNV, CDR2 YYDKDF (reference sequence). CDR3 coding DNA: TGTGCCACCAGCAGAAATATGCGGATTGAGACCCAGTACTTC. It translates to CATSRNMRIETQYF. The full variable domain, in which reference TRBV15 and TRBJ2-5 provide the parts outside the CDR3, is DAMVIQNPRYQVTQFGKPVTLSCSQTLNHNVMYWYQQKSSQAPKLLFHYYDKDFNNEADTPDNFQSRRPNTSFCFLDIRSPGLGDTAMYLCATSRNMRIETQYFGPGTRLLVL.

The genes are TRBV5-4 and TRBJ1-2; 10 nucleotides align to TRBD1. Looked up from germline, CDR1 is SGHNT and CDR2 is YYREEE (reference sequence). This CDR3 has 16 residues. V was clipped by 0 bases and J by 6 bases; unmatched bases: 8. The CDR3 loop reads CASSLAVLDRGDGYTF. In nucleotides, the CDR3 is TGTGCCAGCAGCTTGGCCGTTTTGGACAGGGGGGATGGCTACACCTTC.

CDR3 nucleotides: TGTGCCAGCTCACCATCGCGACAGGGGTCCACCTATGGCTACACCTTC. Translating gives CASSPSRQGSTYGYTF. This chain connects TRBV18 to TRBJ1-2; TRBD1 matches at 8 bases. This CDR3 has 16 amino acids. Germline assignment: CDR1 KGHSH and CDR2 LQKENI. J lost 4 bases, V lost 2 bases, and 9 bases had no gene match.

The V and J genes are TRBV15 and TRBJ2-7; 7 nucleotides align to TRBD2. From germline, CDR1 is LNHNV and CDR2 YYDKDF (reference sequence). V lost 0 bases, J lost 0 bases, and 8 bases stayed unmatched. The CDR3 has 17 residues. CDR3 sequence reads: CATSREIGTGGSYEQYF. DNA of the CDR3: TGTGCCACCAGCAGAGAAATAGGAACGGGGGGCTCCTACGAGCAGTACTTC. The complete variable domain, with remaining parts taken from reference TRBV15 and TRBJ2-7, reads DAMVIQNPRYQVTQFGKPVTLSCSQTLNHNVMYWYQQKSSQAPKLLFHYYDKDFNNEADTPDNFQSRRPNTSFCFLDIRSPGLGDTAMYLCATSREIGTGGSYEQYFGPGTRLTVT.

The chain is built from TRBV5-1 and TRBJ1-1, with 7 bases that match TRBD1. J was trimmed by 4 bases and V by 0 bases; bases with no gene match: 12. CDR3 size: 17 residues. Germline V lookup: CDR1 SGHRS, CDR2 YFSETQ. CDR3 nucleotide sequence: TGCGCCAGCAGCTTGGGAGGGGGCCGACTATATTTCACTGAAGCTTTCTTT. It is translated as CASSLGGGRLYFTEAFF.

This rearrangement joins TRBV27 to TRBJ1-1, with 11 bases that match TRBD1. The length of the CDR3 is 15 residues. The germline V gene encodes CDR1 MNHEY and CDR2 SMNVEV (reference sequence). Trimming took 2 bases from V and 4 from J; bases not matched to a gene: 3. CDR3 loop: CASSLPGTGGTEAFF. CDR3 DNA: TGTGCCAGCAGTTTACCCGGGACAGGGGGCACTGAAGCTTTCTTT.

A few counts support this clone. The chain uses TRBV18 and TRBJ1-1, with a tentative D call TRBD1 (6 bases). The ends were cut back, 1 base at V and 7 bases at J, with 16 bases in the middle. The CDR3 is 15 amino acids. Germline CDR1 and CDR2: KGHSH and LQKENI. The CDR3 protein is CASSPQRTALGEAFF. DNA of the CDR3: TGTGCCAGCTCACCACAAAGGACAGCCCTTGGTGAAGCTTTCTTT.

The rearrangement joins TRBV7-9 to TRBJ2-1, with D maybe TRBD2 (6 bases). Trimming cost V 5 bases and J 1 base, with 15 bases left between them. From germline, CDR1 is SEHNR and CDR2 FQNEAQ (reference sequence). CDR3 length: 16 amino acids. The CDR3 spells CASSLWLAGSYNEQFF. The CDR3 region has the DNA TGTGCCAGCAGCCTATGGCTGGCGGGGTCCTACAATGAGCAGTTCTTC. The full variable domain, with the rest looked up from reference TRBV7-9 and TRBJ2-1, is DTGVSQNPRHKITKRGQNVTFRCDPISEHNRLYWYRQTLGQGPEFLTYFQNEAQLEKSRLLSDRFSAERPKGSFSTLEIQRTEQGDSAMYLCASSLWLAGSYNEQFFGPGTRLTVL.

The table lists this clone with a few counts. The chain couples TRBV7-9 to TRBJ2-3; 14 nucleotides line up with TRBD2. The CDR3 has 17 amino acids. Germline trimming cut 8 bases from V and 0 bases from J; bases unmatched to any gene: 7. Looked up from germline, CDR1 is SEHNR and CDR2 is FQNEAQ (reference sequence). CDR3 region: CASEGLAGASSTDTQYF. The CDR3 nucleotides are TGTGCCAGCGAGGGACTAGCGGGGGCCTCTAGCACAGATACGCAGTATTTT. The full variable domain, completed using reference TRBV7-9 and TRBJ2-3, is DTGVSQNPRHKITKRGQNVTFRCDPISEHNRLYWYRQTLGQGPEFLTYFQNEAQLEKSRLLSDRFSAERPKGSFSTLEIQRTEQGDSAMYLCASEGLAGASSTDTQYFGPGTRLTVL.

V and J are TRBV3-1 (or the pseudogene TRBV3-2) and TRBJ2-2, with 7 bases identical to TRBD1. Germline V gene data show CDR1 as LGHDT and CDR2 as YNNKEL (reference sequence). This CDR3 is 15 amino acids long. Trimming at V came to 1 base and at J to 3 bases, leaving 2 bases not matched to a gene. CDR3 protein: CASSQVQGDTGELFF. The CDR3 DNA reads TGTGCCAGCAGCCAAGTCCAGGGGGACACCGGGGAGCTGTTTTTT.

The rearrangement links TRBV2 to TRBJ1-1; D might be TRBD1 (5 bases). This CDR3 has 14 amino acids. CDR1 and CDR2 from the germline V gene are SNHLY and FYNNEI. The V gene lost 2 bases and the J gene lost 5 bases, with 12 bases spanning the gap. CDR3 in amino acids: CASSENGAGTEAFF. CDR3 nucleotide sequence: TGTGCCAGCAGTGAAAATGGGGCTGGGACTGAAGCTTTCTTT.

Here the CDR3 reads CASSPQTNEKLFF. As DNA, the CDR3 is TGTGCCAGCAGCCCACAGACTAATGAAAAACTGTTTTTT. The chain recombines TRBV7-9 with TRBJ1-4; no clear D. V lost 5 bases to trimming and J lost 2 bases, with 6 bases between them. CDR3 length: 13 residues. CDR1 and CDR2 from the germline V gene are SEHNR and FQNEAQ (reference sequence).

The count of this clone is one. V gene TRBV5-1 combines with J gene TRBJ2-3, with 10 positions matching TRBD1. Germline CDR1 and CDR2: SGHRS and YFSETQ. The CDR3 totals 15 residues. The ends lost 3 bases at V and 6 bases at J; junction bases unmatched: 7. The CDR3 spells CASSSRDRGGDTQYF. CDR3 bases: TGCGCCAGCAGCTCCCGGGACAGGGGAGGCGATACGCAGTATTTT. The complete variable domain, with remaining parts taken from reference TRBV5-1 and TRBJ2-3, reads KAGVTQTPRYLIKTRGQQVTLSCSPISGHRSVSWYQQTPGQGLQFLFEYFSETQRNKGNFPGRFSGRQFSNSRSEMNVSTLELGDSALYLCASSSRDRGGDTQYFGPGTRLTVL.

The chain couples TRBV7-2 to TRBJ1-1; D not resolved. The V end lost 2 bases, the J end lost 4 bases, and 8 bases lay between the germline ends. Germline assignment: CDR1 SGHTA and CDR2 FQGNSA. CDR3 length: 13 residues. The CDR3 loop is CASSLSWLTEAFF. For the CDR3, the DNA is TGTGCCAGCAGCTTAAGTTGGCTCACTGAAGCTTTCTTT.

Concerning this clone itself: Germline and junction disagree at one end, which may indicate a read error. The CDR3 loop is CASSSNSGVDTQYF. As DNA, the CDR3 is TGTGCTAGCAGCTCGAATTCGGGAGTGGATACGCAGTATTTT. V gene TRBV7-7 combines with J gene TRBJ2-3, with D perhaps TRBD2 (6 bases). The CDR3 has 14 residues. CDR1 is SSHAT and CDR2 is FNYEAQ in the germline V gene (reference sequence).

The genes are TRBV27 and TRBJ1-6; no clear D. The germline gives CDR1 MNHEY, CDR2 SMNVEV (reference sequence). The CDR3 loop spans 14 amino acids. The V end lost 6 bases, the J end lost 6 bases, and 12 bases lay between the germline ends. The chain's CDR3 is CASSQLSINSPLHF. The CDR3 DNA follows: TGTGCCAGCAGCCAACTTAGTATTAATTCACCCCTCCACTTT.

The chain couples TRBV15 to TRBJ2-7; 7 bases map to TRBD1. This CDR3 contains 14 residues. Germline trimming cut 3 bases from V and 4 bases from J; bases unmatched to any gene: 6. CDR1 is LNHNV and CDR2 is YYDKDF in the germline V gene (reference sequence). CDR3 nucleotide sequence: TGTGCCACCAGCAGCCGGGACAGACGATACGAGCAGTACTTC. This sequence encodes CATSSRDRRYEQYF. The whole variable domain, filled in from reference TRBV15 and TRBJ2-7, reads DAMVIQNPRYQVTQFGKPVTLSCSQTLNHNVMYWYQQKSSQAPKLLFHYYDKDFNNEADTPDNFQSRRPNTSFCFLDIRSPGLGDTAMYLCATSSRDRRYEQYFGPGTRLTVT.

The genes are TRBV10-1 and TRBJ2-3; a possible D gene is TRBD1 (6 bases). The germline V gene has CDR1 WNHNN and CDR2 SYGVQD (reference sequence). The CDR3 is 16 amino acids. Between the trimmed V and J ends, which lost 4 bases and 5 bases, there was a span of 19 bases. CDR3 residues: CASSGWIGGSVDTQYF. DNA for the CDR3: TGCGCCAGCAGTGGGTGGATTGGGGGCTCAGTAGATACGCAGTATTTT.

CDR3 region: CASSVTSGGTDNEQFF. CDR3 nucleotides: TGTGCCAGCAGTGTAACTAGCGGGGGAACAGACAATGAGCAGTTCTTC. The chain couples TRBV2 to TRBJ2-1; 11 bases are shared with TRBD2. V dropped 4 bases and J dropped 5; count of bases not matched to a gene: 7. CDR1 SNHLY and CDR2 FYNNEI come from the germline V gene. The CDR3 runs 16 residues.

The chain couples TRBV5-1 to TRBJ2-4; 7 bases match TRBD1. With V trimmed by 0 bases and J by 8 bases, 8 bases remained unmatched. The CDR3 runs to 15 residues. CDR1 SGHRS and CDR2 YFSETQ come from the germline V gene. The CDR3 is CASSLEDRVTDIQYF. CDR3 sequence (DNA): TGCGCCAGCAGCTTGGAAGACAGGGTGACGGACATTCAGTACTTC.

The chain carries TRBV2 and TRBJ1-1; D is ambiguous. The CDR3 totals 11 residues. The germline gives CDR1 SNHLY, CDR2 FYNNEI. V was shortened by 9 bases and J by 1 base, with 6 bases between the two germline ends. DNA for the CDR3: TGTGCCAGAGCAGGGAACACTGAAGCTTTCTTT. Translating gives CARAGNTEAFF.